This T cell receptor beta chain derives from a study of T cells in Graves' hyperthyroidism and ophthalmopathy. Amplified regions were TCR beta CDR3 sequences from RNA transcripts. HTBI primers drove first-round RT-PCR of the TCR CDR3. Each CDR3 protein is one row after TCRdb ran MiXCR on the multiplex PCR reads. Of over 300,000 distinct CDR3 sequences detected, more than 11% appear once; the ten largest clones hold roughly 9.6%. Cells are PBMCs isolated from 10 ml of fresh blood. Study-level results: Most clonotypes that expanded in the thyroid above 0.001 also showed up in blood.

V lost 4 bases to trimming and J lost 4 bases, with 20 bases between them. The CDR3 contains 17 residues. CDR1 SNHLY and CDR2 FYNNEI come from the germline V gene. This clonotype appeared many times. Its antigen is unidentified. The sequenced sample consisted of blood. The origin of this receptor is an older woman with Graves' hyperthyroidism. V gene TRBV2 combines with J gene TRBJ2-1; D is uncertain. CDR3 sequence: CASSVPPTRISYNEQFF. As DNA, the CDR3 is TGTGCCAGCAGTGTCCCCCCCACGAGAATCTCTTACAATGAGCAGTTCTTC.